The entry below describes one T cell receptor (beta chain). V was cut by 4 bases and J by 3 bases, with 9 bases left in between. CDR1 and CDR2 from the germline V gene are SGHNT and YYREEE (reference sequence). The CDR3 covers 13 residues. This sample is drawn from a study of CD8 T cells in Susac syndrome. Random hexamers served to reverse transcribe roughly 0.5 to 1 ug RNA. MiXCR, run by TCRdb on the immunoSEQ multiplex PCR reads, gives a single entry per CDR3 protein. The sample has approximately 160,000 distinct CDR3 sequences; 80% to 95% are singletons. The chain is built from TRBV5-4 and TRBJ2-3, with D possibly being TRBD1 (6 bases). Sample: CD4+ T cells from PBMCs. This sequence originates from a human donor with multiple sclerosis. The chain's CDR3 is CASSMDRTDTQYF. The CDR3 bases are TGTGCCAGCAGCATGGACAGAACAGATACGCAGTATTTT. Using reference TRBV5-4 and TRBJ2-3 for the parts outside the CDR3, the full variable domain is ETGVTQSPTHLIKTRGQQVTLRCSSQSGHNTVSWYQQALGQGPQFIFQYYREEENGRGNFPPRFSGLQFPNYSSELNVNALELDDSALYLCASSMDRTDTQYFGPGTRLTVL.